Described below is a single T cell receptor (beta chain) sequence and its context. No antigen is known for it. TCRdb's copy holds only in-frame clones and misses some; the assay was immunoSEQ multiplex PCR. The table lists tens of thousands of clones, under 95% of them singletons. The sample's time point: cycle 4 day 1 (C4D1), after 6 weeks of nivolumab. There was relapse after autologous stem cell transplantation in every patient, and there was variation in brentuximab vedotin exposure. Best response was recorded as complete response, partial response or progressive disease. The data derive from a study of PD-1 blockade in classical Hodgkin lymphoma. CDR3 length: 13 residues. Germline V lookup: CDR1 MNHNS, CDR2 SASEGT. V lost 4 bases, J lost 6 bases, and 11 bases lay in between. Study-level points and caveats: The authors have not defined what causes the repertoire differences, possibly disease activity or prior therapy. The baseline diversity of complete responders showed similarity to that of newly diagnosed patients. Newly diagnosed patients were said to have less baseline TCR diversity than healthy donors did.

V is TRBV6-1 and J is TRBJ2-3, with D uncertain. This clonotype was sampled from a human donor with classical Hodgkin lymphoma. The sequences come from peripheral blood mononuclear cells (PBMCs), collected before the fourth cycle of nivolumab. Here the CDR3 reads CASSGPREDTQYF. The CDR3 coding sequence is TGTGCCAGCAGTGGGCCAAGAGAGGATACGCAGTATTTT.